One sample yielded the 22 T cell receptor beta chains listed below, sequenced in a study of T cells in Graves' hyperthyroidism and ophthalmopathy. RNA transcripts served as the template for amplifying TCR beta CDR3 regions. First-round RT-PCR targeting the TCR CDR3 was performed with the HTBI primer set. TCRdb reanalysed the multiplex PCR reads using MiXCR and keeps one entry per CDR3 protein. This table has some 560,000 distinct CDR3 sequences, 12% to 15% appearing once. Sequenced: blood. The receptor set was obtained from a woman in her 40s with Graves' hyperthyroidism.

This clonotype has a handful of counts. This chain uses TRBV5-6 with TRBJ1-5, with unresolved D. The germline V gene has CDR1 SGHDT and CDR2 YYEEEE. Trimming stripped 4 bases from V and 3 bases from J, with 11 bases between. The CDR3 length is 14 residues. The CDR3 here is CASSGTAVNQPQHF. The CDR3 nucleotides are TGTGCCAGCAGCGGCACGGCAGTCAATCAGCCCCAGCATTTT.

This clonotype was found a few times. CDR3 sequence reads: CASSERGLAAYNEQFF. The CDR3 DNA reads TGTGCCAGCAGTGAAAGGGGACTAGCGGCCTACAATGAGCAGTTCTTC. The gene calls are TRBV6-1 and TRBJ2-1, with 11 nucleotides matching TRBD2. Trimming at V came to 2 bases and at J to 2 bases, leaving 2 bases not matched to a gene. The CDR3 runs 16 residues. The germline V gene encodes CDR1 MNHNS and CDR2 SASEGT.

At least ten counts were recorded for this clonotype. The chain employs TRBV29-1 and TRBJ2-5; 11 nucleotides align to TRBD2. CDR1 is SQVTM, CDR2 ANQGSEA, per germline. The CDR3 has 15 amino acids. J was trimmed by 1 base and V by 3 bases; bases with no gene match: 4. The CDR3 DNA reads TGCAGCGTTGAGACTAGCGGGGTGTTCCAAGAGACCCAGTACTTC. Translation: CSVETSGVFQETQYF.

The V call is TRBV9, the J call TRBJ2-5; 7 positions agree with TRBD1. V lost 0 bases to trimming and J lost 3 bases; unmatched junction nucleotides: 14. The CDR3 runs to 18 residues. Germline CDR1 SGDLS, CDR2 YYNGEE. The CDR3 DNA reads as TGTGCCAGCAGCGTAGGATCTGGACAGGAGGCCGAGAAAGAGACCCAGTACTTC. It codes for CASSVGSGQEAEKETQYF.

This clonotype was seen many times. DNA for the CDR3: TGTGCCAGCAGCCCAAGCCGGGACAGGGGCTACGAGCAGTACTTC. Amino acids: CASSPSRDRGYEQYF. The chain joins TRBV27 to TRBJ2-7, with 10 bases lining up with TRBD1. V lost 6 bases, J lost 3 bases, and 8 bases stayed unmatched. The CDR3 contains 15 residues. From germline, CDR1 is MNHEY and CDR2 SMNVEV (reference sequence).

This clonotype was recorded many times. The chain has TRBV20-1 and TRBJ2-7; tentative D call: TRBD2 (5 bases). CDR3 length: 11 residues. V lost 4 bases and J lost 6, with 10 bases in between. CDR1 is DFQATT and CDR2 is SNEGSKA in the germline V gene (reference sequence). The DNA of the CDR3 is TGCAGTGCTAAAACTAGTGCCGAGCAGTACTTC. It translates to CSAKTSAEQYF.

CDR3 bases: TGTGCCAGCAGTCATTCTTCGGACGGGAGGGCCGTGTTTCTCTCCTACAATGAGCAGTTCTTC. It yields the protein CASSHSSDGRAVFLSYNEQFF. The chain recombines TRBV6-1 with TRBJ2-1; 8 positions agree with TRBD2. Germline CDR1 and CDR2: MNHNS and SASEGT. Trimming removed 5 bases from V and 0 bases from J; junction bases left unmatched: 21. This CDR3 region has 21 residues.

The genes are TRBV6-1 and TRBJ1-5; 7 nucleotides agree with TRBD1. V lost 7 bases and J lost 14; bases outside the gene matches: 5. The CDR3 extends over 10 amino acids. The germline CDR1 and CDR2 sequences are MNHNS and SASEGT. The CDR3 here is CASKKGQEHF. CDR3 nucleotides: TGTGCCAGCAAAAAAGGACAGGAGCATTTT.

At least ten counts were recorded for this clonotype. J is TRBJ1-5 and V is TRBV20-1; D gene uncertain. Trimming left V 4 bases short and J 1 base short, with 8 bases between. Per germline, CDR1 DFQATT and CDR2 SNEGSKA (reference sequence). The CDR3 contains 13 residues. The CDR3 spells CSATPGSNQPQHF. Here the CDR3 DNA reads TGCAGTGCTACTCCGGGAAGCAATCAGCCCCAGCATTTT.

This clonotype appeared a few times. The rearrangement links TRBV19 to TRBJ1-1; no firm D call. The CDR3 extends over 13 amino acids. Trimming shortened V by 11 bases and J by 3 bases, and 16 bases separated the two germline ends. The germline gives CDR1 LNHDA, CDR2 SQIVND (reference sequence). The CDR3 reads CAPKRDWDTEAFF. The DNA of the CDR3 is TGTGCCCCTAAGAGGGATTGGGACACTGAAGCTTTCTTT.

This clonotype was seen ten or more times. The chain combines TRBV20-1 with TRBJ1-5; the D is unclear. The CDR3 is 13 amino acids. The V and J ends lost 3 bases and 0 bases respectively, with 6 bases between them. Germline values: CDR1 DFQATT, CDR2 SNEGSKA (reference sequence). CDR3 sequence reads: CSASGNSNQPQHF. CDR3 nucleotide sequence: TGCAGTGCTAGCGGAAATAGCAATCAGCCCCAGCATTTT.

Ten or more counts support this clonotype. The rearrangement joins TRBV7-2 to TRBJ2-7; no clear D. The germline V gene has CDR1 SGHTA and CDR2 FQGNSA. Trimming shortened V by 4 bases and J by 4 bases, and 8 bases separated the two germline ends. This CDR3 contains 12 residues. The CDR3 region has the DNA TGTGCCAGCAGCTCGTCCAGGTACGAGCAGTACTTC. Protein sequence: CASSSSRYEQYF.

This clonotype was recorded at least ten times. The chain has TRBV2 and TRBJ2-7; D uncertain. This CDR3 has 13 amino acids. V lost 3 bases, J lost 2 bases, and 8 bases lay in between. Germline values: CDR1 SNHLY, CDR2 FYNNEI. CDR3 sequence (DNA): TGTGCCAGCAGTGAGGCTTTTACCTACGAGCAGTACTTC. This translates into CASSEAFTYEQYF. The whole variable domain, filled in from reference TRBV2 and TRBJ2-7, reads EPEVTQTPSHQVTQMGQEVILRCVPISNHLYFYWYRQILGQKVEFLVSFYNNEISEKSEIFDDQFSVERPDGSNFTLKIRSTKLEDSAMYFCASSEAFTYEQYFGPGTRLTVT.

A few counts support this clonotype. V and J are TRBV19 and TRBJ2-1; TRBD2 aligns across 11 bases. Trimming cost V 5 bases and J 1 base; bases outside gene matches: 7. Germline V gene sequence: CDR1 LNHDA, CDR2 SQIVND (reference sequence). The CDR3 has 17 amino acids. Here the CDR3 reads CASSYGTSGLSYNEQFF. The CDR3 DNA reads TGTGCCAGTAGTTACGGGACTAGCGGATTGTCCTACAATGAGCAGTTCTTC.

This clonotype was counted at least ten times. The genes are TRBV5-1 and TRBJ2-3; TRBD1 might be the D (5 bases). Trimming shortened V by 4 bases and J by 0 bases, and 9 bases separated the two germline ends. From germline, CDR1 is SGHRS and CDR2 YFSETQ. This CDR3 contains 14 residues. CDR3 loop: CASSPGHSTDTQYF. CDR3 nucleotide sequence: TGCGCCAGCAGCCCTGGACACAGCACAGATACGCAGTATTTT. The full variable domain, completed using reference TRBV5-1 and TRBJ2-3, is KAGVTQTPRYLIKTRGQQVTLSCSPISGHRSVSWYQQTPGQGLQFLFEYFSETQRNKGNFPGRFSGRQFSNSRSEMNVSTLELGDSALYLCASSPGHSTDTQYFGPGTRLTVL.

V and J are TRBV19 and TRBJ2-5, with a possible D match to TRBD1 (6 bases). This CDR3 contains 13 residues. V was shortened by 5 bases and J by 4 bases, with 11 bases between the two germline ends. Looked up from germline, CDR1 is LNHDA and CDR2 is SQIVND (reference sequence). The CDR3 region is CASSSTGRETQYF. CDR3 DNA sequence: TGTGCCAGTAGTTCTACAGGGAGAGAGACCCAGTACTTC.

The CDR3 coding sequence is TGTGCCAGCAGTTTAGAGTACACTGAAGCTTTCTTT. Protein: CASSLEYTEAFF. The V call is TRBV28, the J call TRBJ1-1; D is undetermined. The CDR3 is 12 amino acids. Germline CDR1 MDHEN, CDR2 SYDVKM. V lost 2 bases, J lost 3 bases, and 4 bases lay in between.

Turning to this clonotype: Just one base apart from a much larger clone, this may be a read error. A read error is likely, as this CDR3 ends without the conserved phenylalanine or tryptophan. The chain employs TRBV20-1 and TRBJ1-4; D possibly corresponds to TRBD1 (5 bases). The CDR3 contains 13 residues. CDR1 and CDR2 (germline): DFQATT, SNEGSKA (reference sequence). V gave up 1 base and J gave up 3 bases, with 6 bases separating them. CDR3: CSARAGANEKLFL. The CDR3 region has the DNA TGCAGTGCTAGAGCGGGGGCTAATGAAAAACTGTTTCTT.

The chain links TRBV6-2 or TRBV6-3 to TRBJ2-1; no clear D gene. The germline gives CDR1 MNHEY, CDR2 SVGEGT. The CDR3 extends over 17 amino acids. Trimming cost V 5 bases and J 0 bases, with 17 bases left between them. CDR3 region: CASSRPRRESSYNEQFF. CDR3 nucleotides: TGTGCCAGCAGTCGACCCCGACGTGAGAGCTCCTACAATGAGCAGTTCTTC.

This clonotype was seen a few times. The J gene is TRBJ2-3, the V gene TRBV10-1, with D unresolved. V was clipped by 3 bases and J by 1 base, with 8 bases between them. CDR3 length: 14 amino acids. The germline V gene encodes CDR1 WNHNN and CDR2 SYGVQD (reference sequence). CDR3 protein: CASSEGAGTDTQYF. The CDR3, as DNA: TGCGCCAGCAGTGAAGGCGCTGGCACAGATACGCAGTATTTT.

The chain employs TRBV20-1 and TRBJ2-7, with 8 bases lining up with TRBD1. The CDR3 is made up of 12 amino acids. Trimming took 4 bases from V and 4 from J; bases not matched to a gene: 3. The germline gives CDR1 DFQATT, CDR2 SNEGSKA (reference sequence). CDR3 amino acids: CSAKGQAYEQYF. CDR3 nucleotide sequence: TGCAGTGCTAAGGGACAGGCGTACGAGCAGTACTTC.

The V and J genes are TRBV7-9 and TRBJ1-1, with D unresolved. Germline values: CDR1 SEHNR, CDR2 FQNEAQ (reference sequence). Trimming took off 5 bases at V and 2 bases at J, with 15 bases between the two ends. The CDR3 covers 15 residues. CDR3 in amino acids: CASSPPGTENTEAFF. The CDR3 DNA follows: TGTGCCAGCAGCCCACCCGGTACAGAAAACACTGAAGCTTTCTTT.